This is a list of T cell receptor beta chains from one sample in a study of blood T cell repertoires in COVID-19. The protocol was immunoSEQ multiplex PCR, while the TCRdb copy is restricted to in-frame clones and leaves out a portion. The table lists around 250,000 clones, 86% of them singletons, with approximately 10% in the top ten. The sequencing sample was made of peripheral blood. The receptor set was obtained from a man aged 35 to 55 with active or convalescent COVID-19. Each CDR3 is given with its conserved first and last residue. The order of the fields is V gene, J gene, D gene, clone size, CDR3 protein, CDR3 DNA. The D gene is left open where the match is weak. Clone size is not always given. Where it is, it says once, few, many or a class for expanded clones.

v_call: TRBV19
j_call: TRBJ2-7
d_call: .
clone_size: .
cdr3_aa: CASSISAAQGNYEQYF
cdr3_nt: TGTGCCAGTAGTATATCGGCTGCTCAGGGGAACTACGAGCAGTACTTC

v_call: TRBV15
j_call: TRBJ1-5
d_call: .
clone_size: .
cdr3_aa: CATTKDRRNQPQHF
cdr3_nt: TGTGCCACCACCAAGGACAGACGGAATCAGCCCCAGCATTTT

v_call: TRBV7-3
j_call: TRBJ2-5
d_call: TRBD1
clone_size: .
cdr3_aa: CASSLGTGVLETQYF
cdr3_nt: TGTGCCAGCAGCTTAGGGACAGGGGTATTGGAGACCCAGTACTTC

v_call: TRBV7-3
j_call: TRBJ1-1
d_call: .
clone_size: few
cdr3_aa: CASSSLGSGVNTEAFF
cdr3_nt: TGTGCCAGCAGCTCCCTGGGTTCAGGGGTTAACACTGAAGCTTTCTTT

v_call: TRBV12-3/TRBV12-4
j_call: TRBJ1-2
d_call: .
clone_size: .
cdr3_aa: CASSSRPGYGYTF
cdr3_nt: TGTGCCAGCAGTTCCCGACCGGGCTATGGCTACACCTTC

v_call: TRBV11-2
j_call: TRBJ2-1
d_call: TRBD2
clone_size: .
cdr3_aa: CASSLIGGGVDEQFF
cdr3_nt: TGTGCCAGCAGCTTAATCGGCGGGGGGGTTGATGAGCAGTTCTTC

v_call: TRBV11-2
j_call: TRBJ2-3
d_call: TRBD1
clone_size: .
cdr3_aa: CASSLARGTGVTDTQYF
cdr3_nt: TGTGCCAGCAGCTTAGCACGGGGGACAGGGGTCACAGATACGCAGTATTTT

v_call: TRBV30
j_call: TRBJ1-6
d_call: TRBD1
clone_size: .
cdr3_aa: CAWSGDSSYNSPLHF
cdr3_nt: TGTGCCTGGAGTGGGGACAGCTCCTATAATTCACCCCTCCACTTT

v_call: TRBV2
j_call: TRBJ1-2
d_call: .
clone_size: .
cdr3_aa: CASSETPFQGLLGYTF
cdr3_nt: TGTGCCAGCAGTGAGACTCCTTTCCAGGGTCTTTTGGGCTACACCTTC

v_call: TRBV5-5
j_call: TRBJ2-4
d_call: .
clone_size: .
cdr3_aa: CASSNGLAKNIQYF
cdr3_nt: TGTGCCAGCAGCAACGGGTTAGCCAAAAACATTCAGTACTTC

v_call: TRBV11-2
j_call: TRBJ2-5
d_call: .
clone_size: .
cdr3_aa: CASSLPDRDYQETQYF
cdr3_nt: TGTGCCAGCAGCTTACCCGATCGGGACTACCAAGAGACCCAGTACTTC

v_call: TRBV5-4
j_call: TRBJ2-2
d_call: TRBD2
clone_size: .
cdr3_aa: CASSSTGLYLGELFF
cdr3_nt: TGTGCCAGCAGCTCCACGGGACTATACCTAGGGGAGCTGTTTTTT

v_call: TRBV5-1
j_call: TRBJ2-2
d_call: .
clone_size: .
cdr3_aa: CASSLADGGTGELFF
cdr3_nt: TGCGCCAGCAGCTTGGCCGACGGAGGGACCGGGGAGCTGTTTTTT

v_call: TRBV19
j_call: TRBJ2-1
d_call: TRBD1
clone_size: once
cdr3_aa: CASSLQGNEQFF
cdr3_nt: TGTGCCAGTAGCCTACAGGGGAATGAGCAGTTCTTC

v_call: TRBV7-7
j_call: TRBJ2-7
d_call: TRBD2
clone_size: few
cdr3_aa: CASSLAGGELYEQYF
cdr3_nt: TGTGCTAGCAGCTTAGCGGGGGGAGAACTATACGAGCAGTACTTC

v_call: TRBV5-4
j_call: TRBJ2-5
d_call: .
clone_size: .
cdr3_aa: CASSLVQGVRETQYF
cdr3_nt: TGTGCCAGCAGCTTGGTCCAGGGTGTTAGGGAGACCCAGTACTTC

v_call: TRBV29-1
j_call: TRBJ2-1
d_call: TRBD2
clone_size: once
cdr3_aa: CSVGQRGPYNEQFF
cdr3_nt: TGCAGCGTAGGCCAGCGGGGACCCTACAATGAGCAGTTCTTC

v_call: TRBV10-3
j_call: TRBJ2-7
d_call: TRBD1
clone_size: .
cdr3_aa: CAISELDRPYEQYF
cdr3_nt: TGTGCCATCAGTGAACTGGACAGGCCCTACGAGCAGTACTTC

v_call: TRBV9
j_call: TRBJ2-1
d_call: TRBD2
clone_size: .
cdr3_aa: CASSVSSGNNEQFF
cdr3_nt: TGTGCCAGCAGCGTATCGAGCGGGAATAATGAGCAGTTCTTC

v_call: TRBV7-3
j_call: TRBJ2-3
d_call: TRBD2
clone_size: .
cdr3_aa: CASSLQPGLAGADTQYF
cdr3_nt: TGTGCCAGCAGCTTACAACCGGGACTAGCCGGGGCAGATACGCAGTATTTT

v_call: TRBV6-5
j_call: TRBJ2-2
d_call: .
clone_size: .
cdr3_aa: CASSYSRAPTGELFF
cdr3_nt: TGTGCCAGCAGTTACTCGAGAGCGCCCACCGGGGAGCTGTTTTTT

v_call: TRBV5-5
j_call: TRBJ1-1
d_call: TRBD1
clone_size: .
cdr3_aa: CASSLVGQGNTEAFF
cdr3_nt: TGTGCCAGCAGCTTGGTGGGACAGGGGAACACTGAAGCTTTCTTT

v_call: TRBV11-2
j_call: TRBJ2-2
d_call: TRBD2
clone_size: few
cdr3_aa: CASSLEASGRTGELFF
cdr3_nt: TGTGCCAGCAGCTTAGAGGCTAGCGGGAGAACCGGGGAGCTGTTTTTT